These T cell receptor beta chains were read from a single sample in a study of T cells in Graves' hyperthyroidism and ophthalmopathy. From the multiplex PCR reads, TCRdb called clonotypes with MiXCR, one entry per CDR3 protein. The table includes about 570,000 distinct CDR3 sequences, 14% detected once. Specimen: blood. These receptors originate from a woman in her forties with Graves' hyperthyroidism. Each CDR3 is given with its conserved first and last residue. A D gene is named only where the DNA matches it firmly. Only some rows state a clone size, as once, few, many or a class for expanded clones.

j_call d_call v_call clone_size cdr3_nt cdr3_aa
TRBJ2-4 NA TRBV7-2 many TGTGCCAGCAGAAACAGGGTCAAAAACATTCAGTACTTC CASRNRVKNIQYF
TRBJ2-2 NA TRBV28 many TGTGCCAGCAGTTCCGCTGACGGCCCCCACCGGGAGCTGTTTTTT CASSSADGPHRELFF
TRBJ2-1 TRBD2 TRBV13 once TGTGCCAGCAGTGGGGTTAGCGGGAGCTACAATGAGCAGTTCTTC CASSGVSGSYNEQFF
TRBJ2-3 NA TRBV10-2 NA TGCGCCAGCAGCCCCTCGCGCACAGATACGCAGTATTTT CASSPSRTDTQYF
TRBJ1-4 NA TRBV15 few TGTGCCACCAGGGCTAATGAAAAACTGTTTTTT CATRANEKLFF
TRBJ2-7 NA TRBV6-5 NA TGTGCCAGCAGTTACGGGACGGAGTACGAGCAGTACTTC CASSYGTEYEQYF
TRBJ1-2 NA TRBV2 many TGTGCCAGCACCTCCCCTGACAGATTCAACTATGGCTACACCTTC CASTSPDRFNYGYTF
TRBJ1-5 NA TRBV11-2 many TGTGCCAGCAGCTTAAACAGAAATCAGCCCCAGCATTTT CASSLNRNQPQHF
TRBJ2-1 NA TRBV28 many TGTGCCAGCAGTTTTAATCTAGCATATGAGCAGTTCTTC CASSFNLAYEQFF
TRBJ1-1 TRBD1 TRBV19 NA TGTGCCAGTAGTACTCAACGTCAGACAGGGAGTCTCGCTGAAGCTTTCTTT CASSTQRQTGSLAEAFF
TRBJ2-5 NA TRBV12-3/TRBV12-4 many TGTGCCAGCAGTTTAGGCGGCCAAGAGACCCAGTACTTC CASSLGGQETQYF
TRBJ1-1 NA TRBV11-2 many TGTGCCAGCAAATCCAACAGGAACACTGAAGCTTTCTTT CASKSNRNTEAFF
TRBJ2-2 TRBD2 TRBV20-1 few TGCAGTGCTAGAGTAGGAGCGGGAGAATCCGGGGAGCTGTTTTTT CSARVGAGESGELFF
TRBJ1-2 NA TRBV20-1 once TGCAGTGCTAGCCGGCAGGGTGATTCGGGCTACACCTTC CSASRQGDSGYTF
TRBJ1-5 NA TRBV20-1 few TGCAGTGCCAGGCGAGGGGTTAGCAATCAGCCCCAGCATTTT CSARRGVSNQPQHF
TRBJ2-7 NA TRBV28 many TGTGCCAGCAGTCCAACAGACTCAAAATCCTACGAGCAGTACTTC CASSPTDSKSYEQYF
TRBJ1-1 NA TRBV6-1 NA TGTGCCAGCAGAGAGACCGGACGGCCGGACACTGAAGCTTTCTTT CASRETGRPDTEAFF
TRBJ1-2 NA TRBV7-9 NA TGTGCCAGCAGCTTAGCTCAGAACTATGGCTACACCTTC CASSLAQNYGYTF
TRBJ2-7 NA TRBV7-2 few TGTGCCAGCAGCCCCCGGACAAGCCAGGGGCGCGAGCAGTACTTC CASSPRTSQGREQYF
TRBJ1-2 NA TRBV28 few TGTGCCAGCAGCCTCAGTCGGGGGGGTTATGGCTACACCTTC CASSLSRGGYGYTF
TRBJ1-1 NA TRBV27 many TGTGCCAGCATGGAGTTCGGGCCTGAAGCTGAAGCTTTCTTT CASMEFGPEAEAFF
TRBJ2-5 NA TRBV6-2/TRBV6-3 NA TGTGCCAGCCGGAGGGAGACGCAAGAGACCCAGTACTTC CASRRETQETQYF
TRBJ2-7 NA TRBV6-1 many TGTGCCAGCAGTGACCGACAGGCCTACGAGCAGTACTTC CASSDRQAYEQYF
TRBJ1-1 NA TRBV2 few TGTGCCAGCAGGGACTCACGGAACACTGAAGCTTTCTTT CASRDSRNTEAFF
TRBJ2-3 TRBD2 TRBV19 NA TGTGCCAGTAGTACCACTAGCGGGAGGGCCTTCAGCACAGATACGCAGTATTTT CASSTTSGRAFSTDTQYF
TRBJ2-1 NA TRBV14 NA TGTGCCAGCAGACGTTGGGAAGACGGAGGTGAGCAGTTCTTC CASRRWEDGGEQFF
TRBJ1-2 NA TRBV29-1 many TGCAGCGTTGATAACCCTGGGGGATATGGCTACACCTTC CSVDNPGGYGYTF
TRBJ2-7 TRBD2 TRBV28 many TGTGCCAGTACTCGGGAGGGCCTAGGCGAGCAGTACTTC CASTREGLGEQYF
TRBJ2-3 TRBD2 TRBV28 NA TGTGCCAGCAGTTCTCCAAGCGGGAGGGCCACAGATACGCAGTATTTT CASSSPSGRATDTQYF
TRBJ2-7 NA TRBV12-3/TRBV12-4 many TGTGCCAGCGGAAGATCCTACGAGCAGTACTTC CASGRSYEQYF
TRBJ2-7 TRBD1 TRBV19 few TGTGCCAGTGCGGACAGGGCCACCTACGAGCAGTACTTC CASADRATYEQYF
TRBJ2-1 TRBD2 TRBV18 many TGTGCCAGCTCTATAGCGGGAGGGCCAAATGAGCAGTTCTTC CASSIAGGPNEQFF
TRBJ2-5 NA TRBV6-1 many TGTGCCAGCAGACTACCCTTCGGGATCGAGACCCAGTACTTC CASRLPFGIETQYF
TRBJ1-2 NA TRBV2 many TGTGCCAGCAGTACCACGGGGGTGACTAACTATGGCTACACCTTC CASSTTGVTNYGYTF
TRBJ2-1 TRBD2 TRBV7-2 many TGTGCCAGTTCTAGCGGGATGTACAATGAGCAGTTCTTC CASSSGMYNEQFF
TRBJ1-2 NA TRBV6-1 NA TGTGCCAGCAGCCAGGGATTCGATGGCTACACCTTC CASSQGFDGYTF
TRBJ2-6 TRBD1 TRBV4-1 NA TGCGCCAGCAAGGACAGGGCTGGGGCCAACGTCCTGACTTTC CASKDRAGANVLTF
TRBJ2-7 TRBD1 TRBV7-8 many TGTGCCAGCAGCTTAGCCGGGTTTGGGACAGGGGGCGACGAGCAGTACTTC CASSLAGFGTGGDEQYF
TRBJ2-7 NA TRBV20-1 few TGCAGTGCTTTAGGCCACGAGGAGGGGATATACGAGCAGTACTTC CSALGHEEGIYEQYF